The source of this T cell receptor (beta chain) is a study of somatic mutations in cytotoxic T cells in rheumatoid arthritis. Study-level background: Peripheral blood samples of around 30 ml EDTA were taken from patients directly after diagnosis and before treatment.

On this clone: Antigen specificity is unknown.

Sequenced by immunoSEQ multiplex PCR; TCRdb stores in-frame clones only, minus some. The sample lists about 17,000 clones, 82% occurring once. Germline-derived CDR1 and CDR2 are LNHDA and SQIVND (reference sequence). Trimming removed 10 bases from V and 4 bases from J; junction bases left unmatched: 7. The CDR3 loop spans 14 amino acids. Study findings and constraints: The study found CD8+ clonality increased with age in rheumatoid arthritis patients, not healthy controls.

This chain links TRBV19 with TRBJ2-1; 10 bases are a match to TRBD1. Sequencing input: CD8+ T cells sorted from blood. This TCR came from an adult with rheumatoid arthritis. The CDR3 nucleotides are TGTGCCATTGCTGACAGGGGGCTTTACAATGAGCAGTTCTTC. This translates into CAIADRGLYNEQFF.